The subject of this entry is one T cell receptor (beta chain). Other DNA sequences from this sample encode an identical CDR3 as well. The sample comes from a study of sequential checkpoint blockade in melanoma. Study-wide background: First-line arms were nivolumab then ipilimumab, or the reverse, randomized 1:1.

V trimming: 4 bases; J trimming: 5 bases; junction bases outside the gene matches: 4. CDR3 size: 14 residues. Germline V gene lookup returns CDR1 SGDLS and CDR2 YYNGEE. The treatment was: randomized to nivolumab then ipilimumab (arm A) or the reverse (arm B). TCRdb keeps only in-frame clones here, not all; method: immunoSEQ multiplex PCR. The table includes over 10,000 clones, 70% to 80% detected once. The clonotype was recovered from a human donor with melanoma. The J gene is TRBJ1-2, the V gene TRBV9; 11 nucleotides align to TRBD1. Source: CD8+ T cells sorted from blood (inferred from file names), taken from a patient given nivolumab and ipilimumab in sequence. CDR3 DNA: TGTGCCAGCAGCCCGGGACAGGGGGGATATGGCTACACCTTC. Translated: CASSPGQGGYGYTF.